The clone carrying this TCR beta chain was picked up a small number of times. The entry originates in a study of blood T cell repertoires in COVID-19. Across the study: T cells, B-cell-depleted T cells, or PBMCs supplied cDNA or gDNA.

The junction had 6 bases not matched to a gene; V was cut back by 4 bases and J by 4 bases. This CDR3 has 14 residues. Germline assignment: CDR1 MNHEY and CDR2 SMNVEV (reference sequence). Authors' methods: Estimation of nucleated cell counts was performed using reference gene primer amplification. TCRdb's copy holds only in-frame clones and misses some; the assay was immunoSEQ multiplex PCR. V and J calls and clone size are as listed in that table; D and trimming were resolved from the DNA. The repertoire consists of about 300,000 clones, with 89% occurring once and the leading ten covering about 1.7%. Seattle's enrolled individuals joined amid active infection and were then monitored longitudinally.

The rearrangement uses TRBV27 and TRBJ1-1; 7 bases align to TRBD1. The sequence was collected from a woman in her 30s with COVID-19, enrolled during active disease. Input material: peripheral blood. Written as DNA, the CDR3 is TGTGCCAGCAGTTCAGTGACAGGGTTCACTGAAGCTTTCTTT. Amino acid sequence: CASSSVTGFTEAFF.